This TCR beta chain was identified in a study of regulatory T cells in long-lasting Graves disease. Germline V gene sequence: CDR1 SGHTS, CDR2 YDEGEE. Losses at the gene ends were 9 bases for V and 1 base for J; bases not matched to a gene: 15. The CDR3 sequence is 19 residues long. On this clonotype: The antigen remains undetermined.

Points from the study as a whole: With 2,500 to 3,500 shared public clonotypes, persistent patients exceeded new patients, who shared more than 750.

Arm-PCR of CDR3 regions and iRepertoire HTBI primers were the basis on which TCR beta libraries were built. TCRdb itself ran the multiplex PCR reads through MiXCR, one entry per CDR3 protein. Among fewer than 650,000 distinct CDR3 sequences, about 15% were seen once, and the ten largest hold around 12%. The time point was: newly diagnosed GD, antithyroid drugs for less than 3 months. Making the TCR library involved RNA that had been extracted from PBMCs. These data also formed part of another study, on T cells in Graves' hyperthyroidism and ophthalmopathy. That report adds: Graves' hyperthyroidism was deemed stable given no ophthalmopathy progression within 18 months.

This sample comprised peripheral blood mononuclear cells (PBMCs), obtained at new diagnosis, from a patient treated with antithyroid drugs. This chain uses TRBV5-8 with TRBJ2-1; 14 nucleotides agree with TRBD2. This receptor was obtained from a man aged 18 to 29 with Graves disease. CDR3: CATLEVGLAGEESYNEQFF. The CDR3 DNA follows: TGTGCCACCCTCGAGGTGGGACTAGCGGGAGAGGAATCCTACAATGAGCAGTTCTTC.